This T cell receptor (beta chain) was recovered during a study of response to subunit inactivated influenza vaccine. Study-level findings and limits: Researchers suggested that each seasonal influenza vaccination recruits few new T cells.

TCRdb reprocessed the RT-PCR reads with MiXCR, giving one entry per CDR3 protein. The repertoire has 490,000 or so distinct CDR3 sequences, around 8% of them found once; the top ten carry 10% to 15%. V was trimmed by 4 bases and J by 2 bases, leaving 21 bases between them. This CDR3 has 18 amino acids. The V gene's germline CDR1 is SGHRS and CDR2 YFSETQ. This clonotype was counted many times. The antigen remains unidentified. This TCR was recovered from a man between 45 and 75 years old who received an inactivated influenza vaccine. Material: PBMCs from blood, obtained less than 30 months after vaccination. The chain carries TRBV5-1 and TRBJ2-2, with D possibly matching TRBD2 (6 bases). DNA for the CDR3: TGCGCCAGCAGCCGTCTACCTTTAGCGGAGCCAAACACCGGGGAGCTGTTTTTT. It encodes CASSRLPLAEPNTGELFF.